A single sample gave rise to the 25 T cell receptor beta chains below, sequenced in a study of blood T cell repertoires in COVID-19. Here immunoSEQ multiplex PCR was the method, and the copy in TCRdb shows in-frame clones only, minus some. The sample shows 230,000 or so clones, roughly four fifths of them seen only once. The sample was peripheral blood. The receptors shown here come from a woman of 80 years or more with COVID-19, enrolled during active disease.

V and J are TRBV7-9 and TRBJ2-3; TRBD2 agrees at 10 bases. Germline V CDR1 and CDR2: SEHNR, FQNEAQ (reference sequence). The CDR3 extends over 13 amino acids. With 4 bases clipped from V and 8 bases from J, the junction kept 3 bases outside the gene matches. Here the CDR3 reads CASSSGLASTQYF. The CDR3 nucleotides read TGTGCCAGCAGCTCGGGACTAGCGAGTACGCAGTATTTT. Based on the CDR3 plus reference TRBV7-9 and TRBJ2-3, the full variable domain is DTGVSQNPRHKITKRGQNVTFRCDPISEHNRLYWYRQTLGQGPEFLTYFQNEAQLEKSRLLSDRFSAERPKGSFSTLEIQRTEQGDSAMYLCASSSGLASTQYFGPGTRLTVL.

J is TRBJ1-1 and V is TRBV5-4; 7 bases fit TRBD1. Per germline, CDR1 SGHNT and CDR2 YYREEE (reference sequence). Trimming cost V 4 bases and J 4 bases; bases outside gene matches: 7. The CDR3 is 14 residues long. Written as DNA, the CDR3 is TGTGCCAGCAGCCCGACAGGGCGGGGCACTGAAGCTTTCTTT. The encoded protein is CASSPTGRGTEAFF.

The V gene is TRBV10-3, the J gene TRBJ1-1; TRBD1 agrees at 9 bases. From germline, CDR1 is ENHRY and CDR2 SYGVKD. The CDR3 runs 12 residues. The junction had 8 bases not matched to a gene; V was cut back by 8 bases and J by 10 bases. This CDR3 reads CAISQGGQGAFF. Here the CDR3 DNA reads TGTGCCATCTCCCAGGGGGGACAGGGAGCTTTCTTT.

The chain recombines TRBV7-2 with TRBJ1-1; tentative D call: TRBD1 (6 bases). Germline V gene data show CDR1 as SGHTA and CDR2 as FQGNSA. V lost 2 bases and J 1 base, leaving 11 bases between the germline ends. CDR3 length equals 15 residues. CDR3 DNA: TGTGCCAGCAGCTTAAAATGGACAGCGAACACTGAAGCTTTCTTT. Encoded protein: CASSLKWTANTEAFF.

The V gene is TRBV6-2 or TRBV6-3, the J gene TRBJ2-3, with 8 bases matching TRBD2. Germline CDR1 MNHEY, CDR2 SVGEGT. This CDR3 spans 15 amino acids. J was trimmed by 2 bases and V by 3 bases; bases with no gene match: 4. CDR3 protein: CASSYSGNSTDTQYF. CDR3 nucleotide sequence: TGTGCCAGCAGTTATAGCGGGAACTCCACAGATACGCAGTATTTT.

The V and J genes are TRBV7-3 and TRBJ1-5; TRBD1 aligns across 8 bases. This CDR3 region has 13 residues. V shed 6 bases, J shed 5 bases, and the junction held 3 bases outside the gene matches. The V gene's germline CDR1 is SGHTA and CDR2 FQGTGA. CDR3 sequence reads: CASSPTGDQPQHF. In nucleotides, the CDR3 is TGTGCCAGCAGTCCGACAGGGGATCAGCCCCAGCATTTT.

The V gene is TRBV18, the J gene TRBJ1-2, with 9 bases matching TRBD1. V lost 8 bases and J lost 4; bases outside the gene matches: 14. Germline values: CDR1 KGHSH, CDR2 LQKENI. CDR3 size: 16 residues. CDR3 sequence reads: CASVMDTGGKGYGYTF. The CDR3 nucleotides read TGTGCCAGCGTGATGGATACAGGGGGCAAGGGCTATGGCTACACCTTC.

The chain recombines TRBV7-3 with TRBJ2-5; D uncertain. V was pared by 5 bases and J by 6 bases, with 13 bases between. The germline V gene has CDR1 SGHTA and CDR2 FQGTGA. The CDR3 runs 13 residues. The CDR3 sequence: CASSRSAFKTQYF. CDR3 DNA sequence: TGTGCCAGCAGCCGAAGCGCGTTTAAGACCCAGTACTTC. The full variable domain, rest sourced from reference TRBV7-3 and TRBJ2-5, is GAGVSQTPSNKVTEKGKYVELRCDPISGHTALYWYRQSLGQGPEFLIYFQGTGAADDSGLPNDRFFAVRPEGSVSTLKIQRTERGDSAVYLCASSRSAFKTQYFGPGTRLLVL.

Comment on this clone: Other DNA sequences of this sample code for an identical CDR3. CDR3 bases: TGTGCCAGCAGTTTAAGCGGGGCTAGCGGCTACGAGCAGTACTTC. The encoded protein is CASSLSGASGYEQYF. The V gene is TRBV27, the J gene TRBJ2-7; 7 bases agree with TRBD2. Looked up from germline, CDR1 is MNHEY and CDR2 is SMNVEV (reference sequence). CDR3 length equals 15 residues. The V gene end was trimmed by 2 bases and the J gene end by 3 bases; junction bases not matched to a gene: 7.

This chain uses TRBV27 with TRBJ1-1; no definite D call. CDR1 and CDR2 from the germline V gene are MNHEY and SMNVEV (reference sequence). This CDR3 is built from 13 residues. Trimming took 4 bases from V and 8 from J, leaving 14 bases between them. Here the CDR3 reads CASSSVSSREAFF. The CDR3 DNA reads TGTGCCAGCAGTTCCGTTTCCTCTAGGGAAGCTTTCTTT.

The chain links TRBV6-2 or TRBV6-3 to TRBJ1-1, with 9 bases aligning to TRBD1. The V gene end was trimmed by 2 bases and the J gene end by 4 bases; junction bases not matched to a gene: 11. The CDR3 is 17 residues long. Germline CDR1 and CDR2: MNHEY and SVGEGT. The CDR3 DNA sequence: TGTGCCAGCAGTTACGGGGGACAGGGTTTTTCGGCCACTGAAGCTTTCTTT. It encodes CASSYGGQGFSATEAFF.

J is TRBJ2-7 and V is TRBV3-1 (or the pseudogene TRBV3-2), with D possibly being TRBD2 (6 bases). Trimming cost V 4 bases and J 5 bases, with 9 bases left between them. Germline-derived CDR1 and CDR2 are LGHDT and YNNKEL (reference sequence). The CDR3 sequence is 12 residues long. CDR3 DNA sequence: TGTGCCAGCAGCCCGCGCGGGGACGAGCAGTACTTC. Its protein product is CASSPRGDEQYF.

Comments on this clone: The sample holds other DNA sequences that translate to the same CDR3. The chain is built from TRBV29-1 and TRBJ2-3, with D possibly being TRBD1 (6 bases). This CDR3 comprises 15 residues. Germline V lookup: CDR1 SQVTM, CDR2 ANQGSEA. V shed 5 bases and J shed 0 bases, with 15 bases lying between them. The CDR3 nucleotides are TGCAGCGTTCTGAGAGACAGGTTTAGCACAGATACGCAGTATTTT. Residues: CSVLRDRFSTDTQYF.

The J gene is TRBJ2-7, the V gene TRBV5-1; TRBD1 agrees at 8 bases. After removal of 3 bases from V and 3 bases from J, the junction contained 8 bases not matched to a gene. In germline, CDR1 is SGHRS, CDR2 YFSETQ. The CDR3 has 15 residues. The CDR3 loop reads CASSWGDRFYYEQYF. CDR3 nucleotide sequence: TGCGCCAGCAGCTGGGGGGACAGGTTTTACTACGAGCAGTACTTC.

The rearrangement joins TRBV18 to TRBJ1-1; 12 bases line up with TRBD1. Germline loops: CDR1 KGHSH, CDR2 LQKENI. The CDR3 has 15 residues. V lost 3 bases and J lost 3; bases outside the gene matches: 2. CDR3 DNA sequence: TGTGCCAGCTCACCCGGGACAGGGGGCGACACTGAAGCTTTCTTT. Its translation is CASSPGTGGDTEAFF.

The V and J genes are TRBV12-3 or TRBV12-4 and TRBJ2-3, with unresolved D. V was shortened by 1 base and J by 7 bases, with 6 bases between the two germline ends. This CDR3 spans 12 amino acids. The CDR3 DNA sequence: TGTGCCAGCAGTTTAGGGGCGAATACGCAGTATTTT. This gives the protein CASSLGANTQYF.

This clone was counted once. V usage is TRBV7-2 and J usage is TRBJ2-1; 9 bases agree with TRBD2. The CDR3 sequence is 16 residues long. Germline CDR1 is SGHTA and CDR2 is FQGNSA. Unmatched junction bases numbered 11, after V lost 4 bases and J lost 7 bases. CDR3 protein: CASSSPGLATKNEQFF. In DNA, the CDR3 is TGTGCCAGCAGCTCTCCGGGACTAGCAACCAAAAATGAGCAGTTCTTC. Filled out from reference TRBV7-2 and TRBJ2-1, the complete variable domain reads GAGVSQSPSNKVTEKGKDVELRCDPISGHTALYWYRQSLGQGLEFLIYFQGNSAPDKSGLPSDRFSAERTGGSVSTLTIQRTQQEDSAVYLCASSSPGLATKNEQFFGPGTRLTVL.

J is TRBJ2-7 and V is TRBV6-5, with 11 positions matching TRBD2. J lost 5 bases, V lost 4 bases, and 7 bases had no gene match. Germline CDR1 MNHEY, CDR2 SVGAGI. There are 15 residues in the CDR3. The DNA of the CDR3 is TGTGCCAGCAGTTCCCTTAGCGGGAGGGGGAACGAGCAGTACTTC. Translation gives CASSSLSGRGNEQYF.

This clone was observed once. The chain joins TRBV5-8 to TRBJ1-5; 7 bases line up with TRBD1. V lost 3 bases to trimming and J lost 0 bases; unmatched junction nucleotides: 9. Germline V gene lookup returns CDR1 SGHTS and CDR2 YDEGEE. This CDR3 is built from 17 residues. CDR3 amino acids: CASSWGDRQISNQPQHF. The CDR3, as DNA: TGTGCCAGCAGCTGGGGGGACAGACAAATTAGCAATCAGCCCCAGCATTTT.

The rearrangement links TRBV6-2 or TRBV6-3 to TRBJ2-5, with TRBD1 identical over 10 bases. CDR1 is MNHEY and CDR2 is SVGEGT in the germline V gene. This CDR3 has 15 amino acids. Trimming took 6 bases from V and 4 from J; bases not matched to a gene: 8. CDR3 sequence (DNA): TGTGCCAGCAGCACGGGACAGGGGCTTTTAGAGACCCAGTACTTC. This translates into CASSTGQGLLETQYF.

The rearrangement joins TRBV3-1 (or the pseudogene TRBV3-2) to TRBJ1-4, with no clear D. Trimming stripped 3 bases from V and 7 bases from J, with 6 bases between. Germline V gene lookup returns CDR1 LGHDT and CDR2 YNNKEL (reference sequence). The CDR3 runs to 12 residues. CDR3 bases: TGTGCCAGCAGCCAGTCAGTTGAAAAACTGTTTTTT. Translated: CASSQSVEKLFF.

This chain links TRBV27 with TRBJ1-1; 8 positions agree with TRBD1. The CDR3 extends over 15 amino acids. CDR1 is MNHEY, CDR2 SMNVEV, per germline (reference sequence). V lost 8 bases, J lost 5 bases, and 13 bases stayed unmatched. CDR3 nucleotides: TGTGCCAGCGCGCCTGATTGGACAGGGAGGACTGAAGCTTTCTTT. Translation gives CASAPDWTGRTEAFF.

The CDR3 loop is CASSMGQGVAEQYF. The CDR3 DNA sequence: TGTGCCAGTAGTATGGGCCAGGGGGTAGCCGAGCAGTACTTC. This chain joins TRBV19 and TRBJ2-7; 7 nucleotides agree with TRBD1. Germline assignment: CDR1 LNHDA and CDR2 SQIVND (reference sequence). The CDR3 is made up of 14 amino acids. The ends lost 3 bases at V and 6 bases at J; junction bases unmatched: 8.

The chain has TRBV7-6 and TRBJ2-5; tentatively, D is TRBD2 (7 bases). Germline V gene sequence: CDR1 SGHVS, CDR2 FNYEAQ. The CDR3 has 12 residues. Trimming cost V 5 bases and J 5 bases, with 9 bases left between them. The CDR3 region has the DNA TGTGCCAGCAGCCGGGGGGCGGAGACCCAGTACTTC. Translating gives CASSRGAETQYF.

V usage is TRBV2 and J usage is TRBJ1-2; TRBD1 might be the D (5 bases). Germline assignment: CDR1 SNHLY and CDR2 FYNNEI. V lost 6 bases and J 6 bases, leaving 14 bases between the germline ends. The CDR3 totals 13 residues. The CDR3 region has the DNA TGTGCCAGCAGGGTGGGACTCAGCAATGGCTACACCTTC. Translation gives CASRVGLSNGYTF.